This T cell receptor beta chain stems from a study of blood T cells in healthy people across ages. Investigators took 8 to 10 milliliters of peripheral blood from every donor. This clonotype was picked up a small number of times. The antigen is not known. A second PCR of about 6 to 12 cycles used a sample-barcoded 5' primer and a J-beta primer mix. TCRdb reprocessed the 5' RACE reads with MiXCR, giving one entry per CDR3 protein. The top ten clones hold under 8% of a sample with around 1.5 million distinct CDR3 sequences, 35% to 45% of them seen once. Deletions cut 8 bases from V and 0 bases from J, with 6 bases between. The CDR3 length is 12 residues. Germline V gene lookup returns CDR1 MNHEY and CDR2 SVGEGT. General study findings and limits: The authors considered diversity estimates from one million T cells to be underestimates. Donor CMV infection status was unknown, possibly confounding age-related changes in expanded clonotypes. Observed TCR beta diversity per million T cells went down as age went up. This fall followed a roughly linear course with age.

The sample consisted of blood. The receptor comes from a woman aged 18 to 35 in good health. The chain uses TRBV6-2 or TRBV6-3 and TRBJ2-3, with unresolved D. CDR3 region: CASRESTDTQYF. The DNA of the CDR3 is TGTGCCAGCCGAGAGAGCACAGATACGCAGTATTTT.